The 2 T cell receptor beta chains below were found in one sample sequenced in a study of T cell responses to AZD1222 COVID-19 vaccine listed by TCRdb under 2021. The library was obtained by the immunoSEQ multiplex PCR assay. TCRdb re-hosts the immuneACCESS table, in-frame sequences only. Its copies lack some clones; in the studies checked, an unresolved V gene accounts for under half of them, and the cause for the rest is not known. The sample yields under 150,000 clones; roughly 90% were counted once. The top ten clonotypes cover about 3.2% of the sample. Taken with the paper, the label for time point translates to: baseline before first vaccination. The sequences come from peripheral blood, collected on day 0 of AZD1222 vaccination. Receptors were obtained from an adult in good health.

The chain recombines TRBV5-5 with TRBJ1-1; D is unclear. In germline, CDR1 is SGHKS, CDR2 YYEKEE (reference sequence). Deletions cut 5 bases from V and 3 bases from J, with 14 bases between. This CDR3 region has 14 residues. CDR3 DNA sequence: TGTGCCAGCAGGGTACGTGGTGGTGACACTGAAGCTTTCTTT. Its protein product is CASRVRGGDTEAFF.

Here the CDR3 DNA reads TGTGCCAGTAGCAACACAGGGGGCGCGACTGAAGCTTTCTTT. It specifies CASSNTGGATEAFF. The gene calls are TRBV19 and TRBJ1-1, with 9 bases identical to TRBD1. There are 14 residues in the CDR3. Germline values: CDR1 LNHDA, CDR2 SQIVND (reference sequence). Trimming took 6 bases from V and 5 from J; bases not matched to a gene: 7.